Shown below are 14 T cell receptor beta chains from a single sample sequenced in a study of tumor-infiltrating lymphocytes in primary liver carcinoma. Blood RNA was derived from unsorted whole blood, and germline DNA was extracted too. Production of TCR beta cDNA used 400 to 650 ng total RNA together with a constant-region primer. TCR beta libraries came from three nested multiplex PCR rounds using slightly modified ARM-PCR. TRBV1-TRBV30 forward and Cbeta reverse primers drove the first two roughly 10-cycle rounds. MiXCR, applied by TCRdb to the multiplex PCR reads, yields one record per CDR3 protein. The sample lists under 200,000 distinct CDR3 sequences, approximately 65% occurring once. The material sequenced was peripheral blood. These receptors were collected from a woman aged 55-70 years with primary liver carcinoma and hepatitis B virus infection.

Only one count was recorded for this clonotype. The junction departs from germline at one end; a sequencing error may be responsible. The genes are TRBV11-2 and TRBJ2-5, with a possible D match to TRBD1 (5 bases). This CDR3 region has 15 residues. CDR1 and CDR2 from the germline V gene are SGHAT and FQNNGV. CDR3 in amino acids: CGSSPPDMVQEAQYF. CDR3 DNA: TGTGGCAGCAGCCCACCGGACATGGTCCAAGAGGCCCAGTACTTC.

In regard to this clonotype: One junction end does not reproduce the germline sequence, and a read error may be involved. This sequence joins TRBV11-2 and TRBJ2-7; unclear D gene. CDR3 size: 14 residues. From germline, CDR1 is SGHAT and CDR2 FQNNGV. The CDR3 coding sequence is TGTGCCAACAGCTCACTACCGTCTTCCTACGAGCAGTACTTC. It yields the protein CANSSLPSSYEQYF.

Of note for this clonotype: Mismatch with germline at one junction end may stem from a read error. CDR3 nucleotides: TGTGCCAGCAGCCTACTGACGGTTAACTATGGCTACATCTTC. It translates to CASSLLTVNYGYIF. The V call is TRBV11-2, the J call TRBJ1-2; no firm D call. This CDR3 is built from 14 residues. Germline V gene lookup returns CDR1 SGHAT and CDR2 FQNNGV.

The J gene is TRBJ2-3, the V gene TRBV19; the match to TRBD2 covers 12 bases. CDR3 length: 16 residues. Per germline, CDR1 LNHDA and CDR2 SQIVND (reference sequence). The ends lost 5 bases at V and 7 bases at J; junction bases unmatched: 10. The CDR3 bases are TGTGCCAGTAGTTCGCCCAGACTAGCGGGGGTTAATACGCAGTATTTT. It codes for CASSSPRLAGVNTQYF.

With regard to this clonotype: A read error may produce the germline difference seen at one junction end. The rearrangement links TRBV4-2 to TRBJ2-2; D remains ambiguous. The CDR3 loop spans 16 amino acids. Germline V gene data show CDR1 as LGHNA and CDR2 as YNFKEQ. The DNA for the CDR3 is TGTTCCAGCAGCCGCAATCGCGAGATGGACACCGGGGAGCTGTTTTTT. Residues: CSSSRNREMDTGELFF.

On this clonotype: A read error may produce the germline difference seen at one junction end. V is TRBV11-2 and J is TRBJ2-5, with D hard to call. The germline gives CDR1 SGHAT, CDR2 FQNNGV. The CDR3 length is 13 residues. The CDR3 DNA is TGTGCCAGCATCTCTCAACGCGGAGAGACCAAGTACTTC. Protein product: CASISQRGETKYF. The full variable domain, in which reference TRBV11-2 and TRBJ2-5 provide the parts outside the CDR3, is EAGVAQSPRYKIIEKRQSVAFWCNPISGHATLYWYQQILGQGPKLLIQFQNNGVVDDSQLPKDRFSAERLKGVDSTLKIQPAKLEDSAVYLCASISQRGETKYFGPGTRLLVL.

Remarks on this clonotype: The CDR3 ends on some other residue instead of the conserved phenylalanine or tryptophan, so this is likely a read error. The V call is TRBV6-1, the J call TRBJ2-5, with 8 bases aligning to TRBD2. After removal of 4 bases from V and 4 bases from J, the junction contained 2 bases not matched to a gene. Germline-derived CDR1 and CDR2 are MNHNS and SASEGT. The CDR3 has 13 residues. The CDR3 loop is CASSGGLAETQYL. CDR3 nucleotide sequence: TGTGCCAGCAGTGGTGGACTAGCAGAGACCCAGTACCTC.

In this sample, this clonotype turned up many times. V and J are TRBV6-1 and TRBJ1-5; the D is unclear. Trimming removed 1 base from V and 6 bases from J, with 10 bases in between. The germline V gene encodes CDR1 MNHNS and CDR2 SASEGT. This CDR3 is built from 14 residues. Written as DNA, the CDR3 is TGTGCCAGCAGTGAAGTTTTATTAGGTCAGCCCCAGCATTTT. It is translated as CASSEVLLGQPQHF.

The rearrangement uses TRBV7-8 and TRBJ1-1, with D possibly being TRBD1 (6 bases). Between the trimmed V and J ends, which lost 8 bases and 5 bases, there was a span of 27 bases. Looked up from germline, CDR1 is SGHVS and CDR2 is FQNEAQ. This CDR3 is 17 amino acids long. CDR3 DNA sequence: TGTGCCAGCGGCCTAACCGGGGGCAGGGGTTTAAGGACTGAAGCTTTCTTT. It translates to CASGLTGGRGLRTEAFF.

With respect to this clonotype: This clone may be a read error of a much larger clone one base away. The gene calls are TRBV11-2 and TRBJ2-1; 15 bases align to TRBD2. This CDR3 has 19 amino acids. CDR1 and CDR2 (germline): SGHAT, FQNNGV. The CDR3 reads CASSSSGTSGGTSYNEQSF. The DNA of the CDR3 is TGTGCCAGCAGCTCCTCCGGGACTAGCGGGGGGACTTCCTACAATGAGCAGTCCTTC.

Sample share makes this clonotype medium-sized. V and J are TRBV29-1 and TRBJ2-7; D may be TRBD1 (6 bases). V lost 4 bases and J lost 9, with 13 bases in between. The CDR3 contains 11 residues. The germline V gene has CDR1 SQVTM and CDR2 ANQGSEA. The CDR3 sequence is CSVVTGSGQYF. CDR3 nucleotides: TGCAGCGTTGTAACAGGGTCCGGGCAGTACTTC.

A remark on this clonotype: At one end the junction does not follow the germline gene, possibly because of a read error. The chain links TRBV11-2 to TRBJ2-7; 11 bases are shared with TRBD2. From germline, CDR1 is SGHAT and CDR2 FQNNGV. This CDR3 is 19 amino acids long. CDR3 amino acids: CASSPSGRTRIFWSYEQNF. CDR3 in DNA: TGTGCCAGCAGTCCTAGCGGGAGGACCCGGATATTTTGGTCCTACGAGCAGAACTTC.

The J gene is TRBJ2-4, the V gene TRBV28; D is ambiguous. The V end was cut by 5 bases, the J end by 0 bases, with 17 bases between. The CDR3 extends over 17 amino acids. The germline V gene encodes CDR1 MDHEN and CDR2 SYDVKM. CDR3 coding DNA: TGTGCCAGCAGTCTGTCCCTGGCGGACGCAGCCAAAAACATTCAGTACTTC. This encodes CASSLSLADAAKNIQYF. Variable domain in full (rest from reference TRBV28 and TRBJ2-4): DVKVTQSSRYLVKRTGEKVFLECVQDMDHENMFWYRQDPGLGLRLIYFSYDVKMKEKGDIPEGYSVSREKKERFSLILESASTNQTSMYLCASSLSLADAAKNIQYFGAGTRLSVL.

This chain uses TRBV5-1 with TRBJ2-7, with 9 nucleotides matching TRBD1. Trimming at V came to 4 bases and at J to 4 bases, leaving 9 bases not matched to a gene. This CDR3 region has 15 residues. Germline CDR1 SGHRS, CDR2 YFSETQ. The CDR3 reads CASSNGTGRQYEQYF. The DNA of the CDR3 is TGCGCCAGCAGCAACGGGACAGGGCGTCAGTACGAGCAGTACTTC.